This T cell receptor beta chain was obtained from a study of T cell responses to AZD1222 COVID-19 vaccine. General study points: In all cases, repertoires were sampled only after the peak T cell response. Spike-spanning, vaccine-associated CD4 TCRs were dominant at 160-218 and 743-854. Among AZD1222 vaccinees, only 6 or 7 were seropositive at baseline.

Comments on this clone: Its antigen is still unknown.

Generated by immunoSEQ multiplex PCR, the TCRdb table keeps only in-frame clones and is missing some. This sample has around 130,000 clones, with roughly 85% found just once. J was trimmed by 5 bases and V by 5 bases; bases with no gene match: 10. Looked up from germline, CDR1 is KGHDR and CDR2 is SFDVKD. This CDR3 contains 15 residues. This material consisted of peripheral blood, taken on day 0 of AZD1222 vaccination. V gene TRBV24-1 combines with J gene TRBJ1-2; 7 bases align to TRBD1. This TCR was sampled from an adult in good health. The CDR3 loop reads CATSVGGTGVYGYTF. In DNA, the CDR3 is TGTGCCACCAGTGTGGGGGGAACAGGGGTATATGGCTACACCTTC.